This TCR beta chain was sequenced during a study of blood T cell repertoires in COVID-19. This clone was found many times. Looked up from germline, CDR1 is LNHDA and CDR2 is SQIVND (reference sequence). V trimming: 10 bases; J trimming: 6 bases; junction bases outside the gene matches: 4. This CDR3 is 12 amino acids long. Libraries were prepared by immunoSEQ multiplex PCR; TCRdb keeps only in-frame clonotypes and omits some of them. The sample lists roughly 200,000 clones; 88% were seen once. V usage is TRBV19 and J usage is TRBJ2-2, with 8 bases lining up with TRBD1. The TCR sequence derives from a man aged 65 to 79 with acute or convalescent COVID-19. Material: peripheral blood. The CDR3 DNA follows: TGTGCCATACAGGGGGAGTCCGGGGAGCTGTTTTTT. Residues: CAIQGESGELFF.